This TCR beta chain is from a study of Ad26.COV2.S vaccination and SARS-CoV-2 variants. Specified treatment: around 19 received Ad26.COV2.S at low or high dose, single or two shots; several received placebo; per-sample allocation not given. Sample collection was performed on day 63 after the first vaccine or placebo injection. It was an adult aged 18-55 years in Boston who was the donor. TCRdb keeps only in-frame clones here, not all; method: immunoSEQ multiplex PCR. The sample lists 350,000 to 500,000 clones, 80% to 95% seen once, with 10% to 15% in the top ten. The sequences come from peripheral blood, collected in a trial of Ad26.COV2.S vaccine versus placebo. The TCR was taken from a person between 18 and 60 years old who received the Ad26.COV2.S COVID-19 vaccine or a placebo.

CDR3 bases: TGCGCCAGCAGCCAAGATATCGCCACCCTAGCGGGTGAGCAGTACTTC. Translation gives CASSQDIATLAGEQYF. The rearrangement joins TRBV4-3 to TRBJ2-7; 8 bases line up with TRBD2. CDR3 length: 16 residues. The ends lost 0 bases at V and 7 bases at J; junction bases unmatched: 11. Germline CDR1 is LGHNA and CDR2 is YSLEER.